Listed here are 12 T cell receptor beta chains from one sample, sequenced in a study of CD8+CD57+ T cells in acquired aplastic anemia. Researchers used genomic DNA as the template to profile TCR beta VDJ and CDR3. TCRdb ran MiXCR on the reads and lists one entry per CDR3 protein. The sample contains 90,000 to 130,000 distinct CDR3 sequences, approximately 49% of which appear only once. Sample: sorted CD4+, CD8+, or CD8+CD57+ T cells (not recorded which) from PBMCs. The source of these receptors is a human donor in good health, serving as a control.

The V call is TRBV19, the J call TRBJ1-5; TRBD1 matches 9 bases. The V gene's germline CDR1 is LNHDA and CDR2 SQIVND (reference sequence). The V gene end was trimmed by 5 bases and the J gene end by 6 bases; junction bases not matched to a gene: 17. CDR3 length equals 18 residues. The CDR3 DNA reads as TGTGCCAGTAGTCCCTACTTGGACAGGGGAAGAGGGGCTCAGCCCCAGCATTTT. Its translation is CASSPYLDRGRGAQPQHF.

At least ten counts were recorded for this clonotype. The J gene is TRBJ2-3, the V gene TRBV2, with TRBD2 matching over 11 bases. The germline V gene has CDR1 SNHLY and CDR2 FYNNEI. V was pared by 6 bases and J by 2 bases, with 10 bases of the junction left unmatched. The CDR3 has 17 amino acids. The CDR3 region has the DNA TGTGCCAGCAGGGACCCGGGACTAGCGGAGAACACAGATACGCAGTATTTT. Translation: CASRDPGLAENTDTQYF.

The CDR3 nucleotides read TGCAGCTCCCTCGACAGGGGGATGAGTAATTCGGAGCAGTACTTC. Translating it yields CSSLDRGMSNSEQYF. The V and J genes are TRBV29-1 and TRBJ2-7, with TRBD1 matching over 9 bases. This CDR3 spans 15 amino acids. Trimming took 8 bases from V and 7 from J; bases not matched to a gene: 18. CDR1 and CDR2 (germline): SQVTM, ANQGSEA.

The table lists this clonotype with many counts. The chain combines TRBV12-3 or TRBV12-4 with TRBJ2-1, with D tentatively TRBD2 (6 bases). This CDR3 has 13 amino acids. The V end lost 0 bases, the J end lost 9 bases, and 9 bases lay between the germline ends. Here the CDR3 reads CASSLARGSEQFF. CDR3 bases: TGTGCCAGCAGTTTAGCGCGGGGTAGTGAGCAGTTCTTC.

The chain links TRBV29-1 to TRBJ2-7; D gene uncertain. Trimming took 4 bases from V and 6 from J, leaving 7 bases between them. Germline V lookup: CDR1 SQVTM, CDR2 ANQGSEA. This CDR3 comprises 10 residues. The CDR3, as DNA: TGCAGCGTTGGTGTCAGCGAGCAGTACTTC. Its translation is CSVGVSEQYF.

This sequence joins TRBV10-3 and TRBJ1-5; the D is unclear. The ends were cut back, 4 bases at V and 0 bases at J, with 4 bases in the middle. Per germline, CDR1 ENHRY and CDR2 SYGVKD. This CDR3 has 13 residues. In DNA, the CDR3 is TGTGCCATCAGTGTAGATAGCAATCAGCCCCAGCATTTT. Its translation: CAISVDSNQPQHF.

CDR3 in amino acids: CASSVPRGTGFLGTEAFF. For the CDR3, the DNA is TGTGCCAGCAGCGTACCCCGAGGGACAGGGTTTTTAGGCACTGAAGCTTTCTTT. This chain uses TRBV7-2 with TRBJ1-1; 9 bases fit TRBD1. Losses at the gene ends were 5 bases for V and 4 bases for J; bases not matched to a gene: 17. This CDR3 contains 18 residues. Germline V gives CDR1 SGHTA, CDR2 FQGNSA.

The chain couples TRBV15 to TRBJ2-7, with D unresolved. Germline values: CDR1 LNHNV, CDR2 YYDKDF (reference sequence). The germline V and J ends were trimmed by 1 base and 8 bases, with 12 bases remaining between them. The CDR3 has 13 residues. CDR3 protein: CATSRVGLLQQYF. CDR3 coding DNA: TGTGCCACCAGCAGAGTGGGCCTACTCCAGCAGTACTTC.

The rearrangement joins TRBV2 to TRBJ1-5; TRBD1 aligns across 9 bases. The germline V gene has CDR1 SNHLY and CDR2 FYNNEI. The CDR3 sequence is 13 residues long. Unmatched junction bases numbered 2, after V lost 5 bases and J lost 6 bases. The CDR3 reads CASSKGQGQPQHF. CDR3 sequence (DNA): TGTGCCAGCAGTAAGGGACAGGGTCAGCCCCAGCATTTT. The full variable domain, in which reference TRBV2 and TRBJ1-5 provide the parts outside the CDR3, is EPEVTQTPSHQVTQMGQEVILRCVPISNHLYFYWYRQILGQKVEFLVSFYNNEISEKSEIFDDQFSVERPDGSNFTLKIRSTKLEDSAMYFCASSKGQGQPQHFGDGTRLSIL.

Many counts were recorded for this clonotype. The CDR3 nucleotides are TGTGCCAGCAGTGAATGGGAGGTGGAAACGGGAGAAGCTTTCTTT. This encodes CASSEWEVETGEAFF. The genes are TRBV25-1 and TRBJ1-1; no clear D gene. Germline V gene data show CDR1 as MGHDK and CDR2 as SYGVNS. The CDR3 has 15 residues. V gave up 1 base and J gave up 8 bases, with 17 bases separating them.

In the case of this clonotype: At one end the junction does not follow the germline gene, possibly because of a read error. The rearrangement uses TRBV20-1 and TRBJ2-3; 10 bases are a match to TRBD2. CDR3 length: 15 amino acids. Germline CDR1 is DFQATT and CDR2 is SNEGSKA (reference sequence). The CDR3 DNA reads as TGCAGTGCTAGTCCTATAGCGGGGGGCACAGATACGCAGTACTTT. Translation gives CSASPIAGGTDTQYF.

CDR3 bases: TGCAGTGCCCCGACGGGACAGGGGGCAAGAGGCTACACCTTC. Its protein is CSAPTGQGARGYTF. This chain joins TRBV20-1 and TRBJ1-2; 12 nucleotides agree with TRBD1. V dropped 6 bases and J dropped 8; count of bases not matched to a gene: 10. The CDR3 sequence is 14 residues long. Germline-derived CDR1 and CDR2 are DFQATT and SNEGSKA (reference sequence).